The source of this T cell receptor beta chain is a study of blood T cell repertoires in COVID-19. The table lists this clone with a few counts. There are 13 residues in the CDR3. From germline, CDR1 is SGHRS and CDR2 YFSETQ. Trimming cost V 1 base and J 3 bases, with 8 bases left between them. Here immunoSEQ multiplex PCR was the method, and the copy in TCRdb shows in-frame clones only, minus some. This sample has about 67,000 clones, with 86% found just once. The sample comprised peripheral blood. The clonotype originates from a man aged 45-65 years with active COVID-19. The gene calls are TRBV5-1 and TRBJ2-7; the D gene is possibly TRBD1 (6 bases). CDR3 DNA sequence: TGCGCCAGCAGCTTGACAGGGCGCTACGAGCAGTACTTC. It codes for CASSLTGRYEQYF.